These 31 T cell receptor beta chains came from one sample sequenced in a study of blood T cells in healthy people across ages. It was with a sample-barcoded 5' primer and a J-beta primer mix that a second PCR of about 6 to 12 cycles was run. TCRdb analysed the 5' RACE reads with MiXCR anew, one entry per CDR3 protein. The sample lists approximately 800,000 distinct CDR3 sequences, approximately 25% seen once, with approximately 4% in the top ten. The same sample was also used in a study of T cells of mothers and their children.

The source material was blood. These receptors were collected from a boy between 5 and 17 years old in good health.

This chain uses TRBV12-3 or TRBV12-4 with TRBJ2-1; D ambiguous. V shed 9 bases and J shed 5 bases, with 11 bases lying between them. This CDR3 has 12 residues. For the CDR3, the DNA is TGTGCCAGTCTCGGGCCTAACAATGAGCAGTTCTTC. It translates to CASLGPNNEQFF.

A few counts support this clonotype. The V gene is TRBV28, the J gene TRBJ2-7, with 8 bases fitting TRBD2. The CDR3 runs to 14 residues. Germline CDR1 and CDR2: MDHEN and SYDVKM. Trimming cost V 4 bases and J 2 bases; bases outside gene matches: 4. CDR3: CASSWRGVAYEQYF. DNA of the CDR3: TGTGCCAGCAGTTGGCGGGGGGTAGCCTACGAGCAGTACTTC.

The J gene is TRBJ2-5, the V gene TRBV2; the D call may be TRBD1 or TRBD2 (5 bases each). The CDR3 consists of 15 residues. CDR1 and CDR2 (germline): SNHLY, FYNNEI. Trimming took 6 bases from V and 2 from J, leaving 16 bases between them. The chain's CDR3 is CASRKPGRTQETQYF. The CDR3 nucleotides read TGTGCCAGCAGGAAACCGGGACGGACACAAGAGACCCAGTACTTC.

This clonotype was seen a few times. This sequence joins TRBV28 and TRBJ2-3, with TRBD2 as a possible D gene (5 bases). Trimming stripped 6 bases from V and 8 bases from J, with 18 bases between. The germline V gene encodes CDR1 MDHEN and CDR2 SYDVKM. The CDR3 runs 14 residues. CDR3 protein: CASSYVGASGTQYF. DNA of the CDR3: TGTGCCAGCAGCTATGTGGGAGCATCGGGTACGCAGTATTTT.

The chain is built from TRBV9 and TRBJ1-2; 8 positions agree with TRBD1. Trimming cost V 3 bases and J 2 bases; bases outside gene matches: 9. Germline assignment: CDR1 SGDLS and CDR2 YYNGEE. The CDR3 runs 16 residues. The CDR3: CASSAWPGQANYGYTF. The CDR3 nucleotides read TGTGCCAGCAGCGCCTGGCCGGGACAGGCGAACTATGGCTACACCTTC.

In this sample, this clonotype turned up a few times. The V and J genes are TRBV14 and TRBJ2-3; D ambiguous. The CDR3 has 14 amino acids. Trimming left V 1 base short and J 4 bases short, with 9 bases between. Germline V lookup: CDR1 SGHDN, CDR2 FVKESK. The CDR3 is CASSQGVRADTQYF. CDR3 in DNA: TGTGCCAGCAGCCAAGGGGTTCGCGCAGATACGCAGTATTTT.

This clonotype was observed a few times. This sequence joins TRBV7-9 and TRBJ2-5; TRBD1 matches 7 bases. The J call may be faulty, since TRBJ2-1 better matches the DNA end. Germline V lookup: CDR1 SEHNR, CDR2 FQNEAQ (reference sequence). This CDR3 region has 10 residues. CDR3 coding DNA: TGTGCCAGCTCAGGGGGTGAGCAGTTCTTC. Translation gives CASSGGEQFF.

The chain employs TRBV4-2 and TRBJ2-3; 8 bases line up with TRBD1. CDR3 length: 17 residues. Germline V lookup: CDR1 LGHNA, CDR2 YNFKEQ. V shed 0 bases and J 2 bases; nucleotides not matched to a gene: 7. CDR3 DNA sequence: TGTGCCAGCAGCCAAGAGGCAGGGGGCGCATACACAGATACGCAGTATTTT. Residues: CASSQEAGGAYTDTQYF.

The rearrangement uses TRBV28 and TRBJ2-7, with 9 positions matching TRBD1. The CDR3 is 14 amino acids. Germline loops: CDR1 MDHEN, CDR2 SYDVKM. The junction had 10 bases not matched to a gene; V was cut back by 7 bases and J by 6 bases. CDR3 sequence: CASKRGQGSREQYF. The CDR3, as DNA: TGTGCCAGCAAACGAGGACAGGGGTCTCGCGAGCAGTACTTC.

The chain combines TRBV28 with TRBJ2-5; 8 bases fit TRBD1. V lost 5 bases, J lost 0 bases, and 11 bases stayed unmatched. Looked up from germline, CDR1 is MDHEN and CDR2 is SYDVKM. The CDR3 has 17 residues. DNA for the CDR3: TGTGCCAGCAGTATTTTCACAGGGGGACGGTACCAAGAGACCCAGTACTTC. Amino acid sequence: CASSIFTGGRYQETQYF.

The chain combines TRBV19 with TRBJ2-6; D could derive from TRBD1 or TRBD2 (5 bases each). The germline V gene has CDR1 LNHDA and CDR2 SQIVND (reference sequence). Trimming removed 5 bases at V and 0 bases at J, with 14 bases between. This CDR3 comprises 17 residues. In DNA form, the CDR3 reads TGTGCCAGTAGTCGTTTTTTGGGGGACTCTGGGGCCAACGTCCTGACTTTC. This translates into CASSRFLGDSGANVLTF. The full variable domain, rest sourced from reference TRBV19 and TRBJ2-6, is DGGITQSPKYLFRKEGQNVTLSCEQNLNHDAMYWYRQDPGQGLRLIYYSQIVNDFQKGDIAEGYSVSREKKESFPLTVTSAQKNPTAFYLCASSRFLGDSGANVLTFGAGSRLTVL.

This clonotype has a handful of counts. J is TRBJ2-3 and V is TRBV29-1; 12 bases fit TRBD2. CDR3 size: 19 residues. V lost 3 bases, J lost 2 bases, and 15 bases stayed unmatched. Germline V gene data show CDR1 as SQVTM and CDR2 as ANQGSEA. For the CDR3, the DNA is TGCAGCGTTGATCCCCCCTTGACTAGCGGGAGAGCCTTCACAGATACGCAGTATTTT. The encoded protein is CSVDPPLTSGRAFTDTQYF.

CDR3 amino acids: CASSIGGEETQYF. CDR3 in DNA: TGTGCCAGTAGTATTGGTGGGGAAGAGACCCAGTACTTC. The V gene is TRBV19, the J gene TRBJ2-5; D call uncertain. The CDR3 has 13 amino acids. CDR1 is LNHDA, CDR2 SQIVND, per germline (reference sequence). V was shortened by 3 bases and J by 3 bases, with 8 bases between the two germline ends.

V and J are TRBV29-1 and TRBJ2-5; possibly TRBD1 for D (5 bases). Germline V gene sequence: CDR1 SQVTM, CDR2 ANQGSEA. Trimming stripped 3 bases from V and 5 bases from J, with 10 bases between. This CDR3 spans 12 amino acids. CDR3 DNA sequence: TGCAGCGTTGATCGCAGGGCTGAGACCCAGTACTTC. It is translated as CSVDRRAETQYF.

This sequence joins TRBV20-1 and TRBJ1-4; the D is unclear. Per germline, CDR1 DFQATT and CDR2 SNEGSKA (reference sequence). The CDR3 sequence is 13 residues long. V lost 3 bases and J lost 6, with 11 bases in between. CDR3 nucleotides: TGCAGTGCTAGGTGGAGCCATCATGAAAAACTGTTTTTT. This sequence encodes CSARWSHHEKLFF.

Regarding this clonotype: An end of the junction differs from the germline gene, which may be a read error. V usage is TRBV3-1 and J usage is TRBJ2-1; D gene uncertain. This CDR3 region has 12 residues. The V gene's germline CDR1 is LGHDT and CDR2 YNNKEL (reference sequence). DNA of the CDR3: TGTGCCAGCAGCCAAGCTTTTTCAGAGCAATTCTTC. It codes for CASSQAFSEQFF.

V and J are TRBV20-1 and TRBJ2-5; TRBD2 is a possible D gene (5 bases). The CDR3 is 11 residues long. Germline lookup yields CDR1 DFQATT and CDR2 SNEGSKA (reference sequence). CDR3 in amino acids: CRAGEQETQYF. The CDR3, as DNA: TGCAGGGCTGGGGAGCAAGAGACCCAGTACTTC.

V usage is TRBV7-9 and J usage is TRBJ1-2; TRBD1 aligns across 7 bases. CDR3 length: 14 residues. Unmatched junction bases numbered 9, after V lost 3 bases and J lost 8 bases. Germline V gene data show CDR1 as SEHNR and CDR2 as FQNEAQ (reference sequence). CDR3: CASSLNPGQLGYTF. The CDR3 DNA reads TGTGCCAGCAGCTTGAACCCGGGACAGCTGGGCTACACCTTC.

There are a few counts of this clonotype. J is TRBJ2-1 and V is TRBV2; the match to TRBD2 covers 8 bases. This CDR3 has 17 amino acids. Trimming cost V 3 bases and J 0 bases; bases outside gene matches: 7. CDR1 and CDR2 from the germline V gene are SNHLY and FYNNEI. The CDR3 region has the DNA TGTGCCAGCAGTGAGTTACCGGGGGGGAGCTCCTACAATGAGCAGTTCTTC. It codes for CASSELPGGSSYNEQFF. Variable domain in full (rest from reference TRBV2 and TRBJ2-1): EPEVTQTPSHQVTQMGQEVILRCVPISNHLYFYWYRQILGQKVEFLVSFYNNEISEKSEIFDDQFSVERPDGSNFTLKIRSTKLEDSAMYFCASSELPGGSSYNEQFFGPGTRLTVL.

There are many counts of this clonotype. The chain is built from TRBV5-5 and TRBJ2-7, with 9 bases lining up with TRBD1. Trimming cost V 3 bases and J 2 bases; bases outside gene matches: 3. CDR1 and CDR2 from the germline V gene are SGHKS and YYEKEE (reference sequence). The CDR3 runs to 14 residues. Here the CDR3 reads CASSYRGPTYEQYF. CDR3 nucleotide sequence: TGTGCCAGCAGCTACAGGGGGCCCACCTACGAGCAGTACTTC.

This clonotype was picked up a small number of times. One end of the junction is discordant with germline, which a read error may explain. The rearrangement links TRBV7-3 to TRBJ2-3; 8 positions agree with TRBD2. CDR1 is SGHTA and CDR2 is FQGTGA in the germline V gene. There are 18 residues in the CDR3. The CDR3 coding sequence is TGTGCCAGCGGCTTAACGCCCACTAGCGGAATTAGCACAGATACGCAGTATTTT. Amino acid sequence: CASGLTPTSGISTDTQYF.

The chain is built from TRBV6-5 and TRBJ1-1; D perhaps matches TRBD1 (6 bases). The V and J ends lost 8 bases and 3 bases respectively, with 7 bases between them. CDR1 is MNHEY and CDR2 is SVGAGI in the germline V gene. The CDR3 has 11 residues. The CDR3 loop is CASHRDTEAFF. The DNA for the CDR3 is TGTGCCAGCCACAGGGACACTGAAGCTTTCTTT.

This chain joins TRBV11-3 and TRBJ2-1; D remains ambiguous. Trimming pared 8 bases from V and 2 bases from J, leaving 10 bases between. This CDR3 has 13 residues. Germline V gives CDR1 SGHNT, CDR2 YENEEA. CDR3 coding DNA: TGTGCCAGCGCCCCGACTGCCTACAATGAGCAGTTCTTC. It encodes CASAPTAYNEQFF.

The rearrangement links TRBV7-9 to TRBJ2-7, with TRBD1 matching 8 bases. Germline V gene data show CDR1 as SEHNR and CDR2 as FQNEAQ (reference sequence). The CDR3 sequence is 15 residues long. J lost 6 bases, V lost 2 bases, and 9 bases had no gene match. The CDR3 reads CASSLSPAGGREQYF. The CDR3 DNA is TGTGCCAGCAGCTTATCCCCAGCAGGGGGCCGCGAGCAGTACTTC.

This chain connects TRBV28 to TRBJ2-1; weak D call: TRBD1 (6 bases). This CDR3 contains 10 residues. With 10 bases removed from V and 12 bases from J, the gap between germline ends came to 13 bases. Per the germline V gene, CDR1 is MDHEN and CDR2 is SYDVKM. The CDR3 loop reads CATRGFGQFF. The CDR3 nucleotides are TGTGCCACCAGGGGATTCGGGCAGTTCTTC.

This clonotype was counted only a few times. The V gene is TRBV3-1, the J gene TRBJ1-2, with D maybe TRBD1 (6 bases). Germline V gives CDR1 LGHDT, CDR2 YNNKEL (reference sequence). The CDR3 length is 13 residues. V was cut by 4 bases and J by 6 bases, with 12 bases left in between. CDR3 protein: CASSLTGFDGYTF. The CDR3 bases are TGTGCCAGCAGCCTTACAGGGTTCGATGGCTACACCTTC.

This chain joins TRBV5-1 and TRBJ2-7; possibly TRBD1 for D (5 bases). V was clipped by 7 bases and J by 3 bases, with 14 bases between them. The CDR3 is made up of 13 amino acids. Germline CDR1 reads SGHRS; CDR2 reads YFSETQ. The CDR3 region has the DNA TGCGCCAGCTGTGAAATCCAGGGCTACGAGCAGTACTTC. Its protein product is CASCEIQGYEQYF.

This clonotype has only a few counts. The CDR3, as DNA: TGTGCCAGCAGTTACTCGAAGGGTTGGGTCTCCTACGAGCAGTACTTC. This translates into CASSYSKGWVSYEQYF. The chain joins TRBV6-6 to TRBJ2-7, with D unresolved. The V and J ends lost 0 bases and 0 bases respectively, with 12 bases between them. The germline gives CDR1 MNHNY, CDR2 SVGAGI (reference sequence). The CDR3 is made up of 16 amino acids.

V is TRBV4-3 and J is TRBJ1-4, with 8 nucleotides matching TRBD1. V shed 2 bases and J 7 bases; nucleotides not matched to a gene: 6. This CDR3 is 15 amino acids long. Germline-derived CDR1 and CDR2 are LGHNA and YSLEER. Here the CDR3 reads CASSQITGGGEKLFF. DNA for the CDR3: TGCGCCAGCAGCCAAATCACAGGGGGGGGTGAAAAACTGTTTTTT.

The sample holds a few counts of this clonotype. The V and J genes are TRBV24-1 and TRBJ2-2; D may correspond to TRBD1 or TRBD2 (5 bases each). This CDR3 is built from 16 residues. Trimming removed 0 bases from V and 3 bases from J, with 10 bases in between. CDR1 is KGHDR, CDR2 SFDVKD, per germline. DNA of the CDR3: TGTGCCACCAGTGATTTGAGAGGGGCGGACACCGGGGAGCTGTTTTTT. As protein: CATSDLRGADTGELFF.

This rearrangement joins TRBV14 to TRBJ2-5; possibly TRBD2 for D (6 bases). The CDR3 spans 16 residues. Trimming removed 4 bases at V and 5 bases at J, with 20 bases between. The V gene's germline CDR1 is SGHDN and CDR2 FVKESK. The CDR3 sequence is CASSRAQGGILETQYF. CDR3 nucleotides: TGTGCCAGCAGCCGAGCCCAGGGAGGCATTTTGGAGACCCAGTACTTC.